Here is one T cell receptor beta chain with its context. Antigen: not known. The CDR3 has 14 residues. Germline assignment: CDR1 SGHNT and CDR2 YYREEE (reference sequence). V lost 2 bases, J lost 3 bases, and 11 bases lay in between. These data originate in a study of CD4+ T cells in melanoma. This table comes from immunoSEQ multiplex PCR, and its TCRdb copy is limited to in-frame clones, with some not included. This table holds 120,000 to 150,000 clones, 80% to 95% found once. Regarding the study as a whole: CD8+ T cell, macrophage and B cell function reportedly correlated with neoantigen-specific CD4+ T cells. Diverse differentiation states were reported for melanoma neoantigen-specific CD4+ T cells.

The receptor was derived from a human donor with melanoma. V and J are TRBV5-4 and TRBJ2-5, with a possible D match to TRBD2 (6 bases). CDR3 residues: CASSFWRGEETQYF. Here the CDR3 DNA reads TGTGCCAGCAGCTTTTGGCGGGGCGAAGAGACCCAGTACTTC.